This entry describes one TCR beta chain. One entry per CDR3 protein, without DNA, is what TCRdb gives after re-calling the 5' RACE reads. Its listing shows some 150,000 distinct CDR3 sequences. These data originate in a study of T cells expressing NK-cell markers. The sequenced sample was blood T cells: a sorted CD56 or NKG2C T cell subset, CD4+ or CD8+ T cells, or bulk PBMC T cells (not recorded which). This TCR was recovered from a man younger than 35 in good health.

This CDR3 reads CASSDRTANTGELFF. This sequence joins TRBV14 and TRBJ2-2; TCRdb designates TRBD1, a call that cannot be tested without DNA. This CDR3 has 15 amino acids. Germline V gene sequence: CDR1 SGHDN, CDR2 FVKESK.